Below are 30 T cell receptor beta chains sequenced from a single sample in a study of blood T cells in healthy people across ages. A second PCR, run for about 7 to 11 cycles, used a sample-barcoded 5' primer plus a J-beta primer mix. TCRdb re-called the 5' RACE reads with MiXCR, one entry per CDR3 protein. The data show 790,000 or so distinct CDR3 sequences, 45% to 70% seen once. Sequenced material: blood. The origin of the receptors is a middle-aged man in good health.

This clonotype was counted a single time. V and J are TRBV7-2 and TRBJ2-3; possibly TRBD2 for D (5 bases). Germline CDR1 reads SGHTA; CDR2 reads FQGNSA. The CDR3 extends over 16 amino acids. Trimming removed 5 bases from V and 0 bases from J, with 15 bases in between. The CDR3 nucleotides read TGTGCCAGCAGCGCTTCGGGGAGTTGGAGCACAGATACGCAGTATTTT. Its protein product is CASSASGSWSTDTQYF.

Worth noting for this clonotype: Given a much more abundant clone one base away, this may be a read error. The chain couples TRBV9 to TRBJ2-3; D possibly corresponds to TRBD2 (6 bases). The CDR3 contains 16 residues. Germline V gene data show CDR1 as SGDLS and CDR2 as YYNGEE. V lost 4 bases and J 0 bases, leaving 15 bases between the germline ends. Written as DNA, the CDR3 is TGTGCCAGCAGCCTGCGGGGAGACCTCAGCACAGATACGCAGTATTTT. This codes for CASSLRGDLSTDTQYF.

A few counts support this clonotype. This chain links TRBV5-1 with TRBJ2-3, with D possibly being TRBD2 (6 bases). V was clipped by 0 bases and J by 2 bases, with 10 bases between them. The CDR3 is made up of 15 amino acids. Germline CDR1 reads SGHRS; CDR2 reads YFSETQ. The CDR3 protein is CASSLGPGVTDTQYF. The CDR3 DNA reads as TGCGCCAGCAGCTTGGGCCCGGGAGTCACAGATACGCAGTATTTT.

The V gene is TRBV28, the J gene TRBJ2-5, with a weak D call TRBD1 (5 bases). The last part of the DNA fits TRBJ2-7 better; the J call may be wrong. CDR1 MDHEN and CDR2 SYDVKM come from the germline V gene. The CDR3 has 12 amino acids. DNA of the CDR3: TGTGCCACCACAGGACCCCACAACGAGCAGTACTTC. Encoded protein: CATTGPHNEQYF.

This rearrangement joins TRBV7-2 to TRBJ2-5, with a weak D call TRBD1 (5 bases). The CDR3 has 14 amino acids. V lost 7 bases and J 5 bases, leaving 17 bases between the germline ends. Per germline, CDR1 SGHTA and CDR2 FQGNSA. This chain's CDR3 is CASIPDRMSETQYF. The CDR3 DNA reads as TGTGCCAGCATCCCTGACAGAATGTCTGAGACCCAGTACTTC.

V gene TRBV29-1 combines with J gene TRBJ2-1; D unresolved. CDR3 length: 13 residues. V shed 0 bases and J shed 4 bases, with 7 bases lying between them. Germline V gene lookup returns CDR1 SQVTM and CDR2 ANQGSEA. The CDR3 protein is CSVEDLSYNEQFF. In DNA form, the CDR3 reads TGCAGCGTTGAAGATCTATCGTACAATGAGCAGTTCTTC.

This clonotype was recorded a few times. V and J are TRBV29-1 and TRBJ2-7, with a tentative D call TRBD1 (6 bases). V was shortened by 5 bases and J by 4 bases, with 18 bases between the two germline ends. The CDR3 runs to 14 residues. CDR1 SQVTM and CDR2 ANQGSEA come from the germline V gene. The CDR3, as DNA: TGCAGCGTTCCGAACTGGGACAACGAGTACGAGCAGTACTTC. This gives the protein CSVPNWDNEYEQYF.

The chain employs TRBV27 and TRBJ2-7; tentatively, D is TRBD2 (5 bases). The germline CDR1 and CDR2 sequences are MNHEY and SMNVEV (reference sequence). This CDR3 comprises 16 residues. Trimming took 5 bases from V and 2 from J, leaving 19 bases between them. CDR3 in DNA: TGTGCCAGCAGTCCCTCGGCAGGACTCTTAACCTACGAGCAGTACTTC. Protein product: CASSPSAGLLTYEQYF.

This clonotype was seen once. This chain uses TRBV5-6 with TRBJ2-7; tentatively, D is TRBD1 (5 bases). Trimming took off 4 bases at V and 0 bases at J, with 8 bases between the two ends. CDR1 SGHDT and CDR2 YYEEEE come from the germline V gene. The CDR3 is 13 residues long. CDR3 sequence: CASSIDSSYEQYF. The CDR3 region has the DNA TGTGCCAGCAGCATTGACAGCTCCTACGAGCAGTACTTC.

The J gene is TRBJ2-1, the V gene TRBV20-1, with D perhaps TRBD2 (5 bases). Germline lookup yields CDR1 DFQATT and CDR2 SNEGSKA (reference sequence). Trimming took off 3 bases at V and 10 bases at J, with 13 bases between the two ends. The CDR3 is 12 residues long. DNA for the CDR3: TGCAGTGCTAGTGTCCTGCGCGGGGAGCAGTTCTTC. As protein: CSASVLRGEQFF.

The V call is TRBV7-3, the J call TRBJ2-3, with 8 bases identical to TRBD2. Germline trimming cut 1 base from V and 4 bases from J; bases unmatched to any gene: 28. The CDR3 has 23 residues. Germline V gene lookup returns CDR1 SGHTA and CDR2 FQGTGA. CDR3: CASSLNHQPGRGVQAYKPDTQYF. The CDR3 coding sequence is TGTGCCAGCAGCTTAAATCATCAGCCGGGGCGGGGGGTCCAAGCTTATAAACCAGATACGCAGTATTTT.

The V and J genes are TRBV20-1 and TRBJ2-5; D perhaps matches TRBD2 (5 bases). The assigned J gene may be wrong: the sequence end matches TRBJ2-7 better. Germline CDR1 DFQATT, CDR2 SNEGSKA (reference sequence). The CDR3 is made up of 13 amino acids. CDR3 sequence: CSARPRGIGEQYF. The DNA for the CDR3 is TGCAGTGCTAGACCGAGAGGGATAGGCGAGCAGTACTTC.

The V call is TRBV29-1, the J call TRBJ2-1; perhaps D is TRBD1 or TRBD2 (6 bases each). The V gene lost 8 bases and the J gene lost 2 bases, with 16 bases spanning the gap. The CDR3 spans 14 residues. The germline CDR1 and CDR2 sequences are SQVTM and ANQGSEA. The CDR3 DNA sequence: TGCAGCCCCTGGGGGGCCGGCACCTACAATGAGCAGTTCTTC. It encodes CSPWGAGTYNEQFF.

The chain is built from TRBV6-1 and TRBJ1-5, with 9 bases that match TRBD1. The germline V gene encodes CDR1 MNHNS and CDR2 SASEGT. V lost 6 bases to trimming and J lost 3 bases; unmatched junction nucleotides: 12. The CDR3 is 17 amino acids. The CDR3 loop reads CASSRGRQGGINQPQHF. DNA of the CDR3: TGTGCCAGCAGCCGAGGCAGACAGGGGGGGATCAATCAGCCCCAGCATTTT.

The J gene is TRBJ2-7, the V gene TRBV20-1; D not resolved. With 2 bases removed from V and 5 bases from J, the gap between germline ends came to 13 bases. Germline loops: CDR1 DFQATT, CDR2 SNEGSKA (reference sequence). This CDR3 is 13 amino acids long. The DNA for the CDR3 is TGCAGTGCTAGATCGGCTACAGACCACGAGCAGTACTTC. It encodes CSARSATDHEQYF.

J is TRBJ2-2 and V is TRBV12-3 or TRBV12-4, with D hard to call. The V end was cut by 8 bases, the J end by 4 bases, with 14 bases between. The CDR3 runs 14 residues. In DNA, the CDR3 is TGTGCCAGCTTCCCCGAATGGAGCACCGGGGAGCTGTTTTTT. Residues: CASFPEWSTGELFF.

This clonotype showed up just a few times. The chain has TRBV15 and TRBJ1-2; 9 positions agree with TRBD1. Germline V lookup: CDR1 LNHNV, CDR2 YYDKDF (reference sequence). This CDR3 has 16 amino acids. V trimming: 0 bases; J trimming: 6 bases; junction bases outside the gene matches: 8. CDR3 sequence (DNA): TGTGCCACCAGCAGAGATCTGGGACAGGGTTTGGATGGCTACACCTTC. Residues: CATSRDLGQGLDGYTF.

This clonotype was seen a handful of times. This sequence joins TRBV3-1 and TRBJ1-5, with D unclear. Per germline, CDR1 LGHDT and CDR2 YNNKEL (reference sequence). Trimming removed 1 base from V and 3 bases from J, with 13 bases in between. This CDR3 comprises 16 residues. This CDR3 is CASSQVAGQYNQPQHF. In DNA form, the CDR3 reads TGTGCCAGCAGCCAAGTGGCTGGGCAGTACAATCAGCCCCAGCATTTT.

The chain carries TRBV27 and TRBJ2-7; TRBD1 or TRBD2 may be the D gene (6 bases each). The CDR3 is 15 amino acids. The V gene's germline CDR1 is MNHEY and CDR2 SMNVEV (reference sequence). Trimming took 5 bases from V and 5 from J, leaving 19 bases between them. CDR3 DNA sequence: TGTGCCAGCAGTCTCATCCGGGGGCCACCCCACGAGCAGTACTTC. Protein: CASSLIRGPPHEQYF.

This chain uses TRBV5-1 with TRBJ2-1; 8 nucleotides align to TRBD2. CDR1 is SGHRS, CDR2 YFSETQ, per germline. Losses at the gene ends were 1 base for V and 2 bases for J; bases not matched to a gene: 5. The CDR3 has 16 amino acids. CDR3 nucleotide sequence: TGCGCCAGCAGCTTGACGGGGGGGTTCCCCTACAATGAGCAGTTCTTC. Translating gives CASSLTGGFPYNEQFF.

V is TRBV4-1 and J is TRBJ2-4, with D maybe TRBD2 (5 bases). The V and J ends lost 5 bases and 0 bases respectively, with 11 bases between them. Germline V gives CDR1 MGHRA, CDR2 YSYEKL. The CDR3 consists of 15 residues. The CDR3 DNA reads TGCGCCAGCAGCTCCCGGGGTCTAGCCAAAAACATTCAGTACTTC. This sequence encodes CASSSRGLAKNIQYF.

This clonotype was counted a few times. The rearrangement joins TRBV5-1 to TRBJ2-7, with 15 bases identical to TRBD2. V gave up 4 bases and J gave up 3 bases; unmatched junction bases: 2. CDR1 and CDR2 from the germline V gene are SGHRS and YFSETQ. This CDR3 is built from 15 residues. The CDR3 coding sequence is TGCGCCAGCAGCCGGGGACTAGCGGGAGGCTACGAGCAGTACTTC. Translation gives CASSRGLAGGYEQYF.

This clonotype was detected ten times or more. This sequence joins TRBV9 and TRBJ2-5, with D possibly TRBD1 on 5 matching bases. This CDR3 comprises 16 residues. CDR1 is SGDLS and CDR2 is YYNGEE in the germline V gene. Trimming removed 0 bases at V and 0 bases at J, with 12 bases between. CDR3 sequence: CASSVDGMGHQETQYF. Written as DNA, the CDR3 is TGTGCCAGCAGCGTAGACGGAATGGGGCACCAAGAGACCCAGTACTTC.

The table lists this clonotype with a few counts. The chain employs TRBV2 and TRBJ1-2; D is ambiguous. The CDR3 consists of 12 residues. V was cut by 4 bases and J by 4 bases, with 7 bases left in between. The germline V gene encodes CDR1 SNHLY and CDR2 FYNNEI. DNA of the CDR3: TGTGCCAGCAGTGGGACGGTCTATGGCTACACCTTC. Translating it yields CASSGTVYGYTF.

V usage is TRBV29-1 and J usage is TRBJ1-1, with a weak D call TRBD1 (5 bases). The CDR3 contains 12 residues. The V gene lost 1 base and the J gene lost 10 bases, with 13 bases spanning the gap. The germline CDR1 and CDR2 sequences are SQVTM and ANQGSEA. This chain's CDR3 is CSVEGGRRGAFF. Written as DNA, the CDR3 is TGCAGCGTTGAAGGGGGAAGGAGGGGAGCTTTCTTT.

This chain uses TRBV4-2 with TRBJ1-6; D is possibly TRBD1 (6 bases). The CDR3 runs 17 residues. Trimming took 0 bases from V and 9 from J, leaving 18 bases between them. Germline CDR1 is LGHNA and CDR2 is YNFKEQ. Written as DNA, the CDR3 is TGTGCCAGCAGCCAAGAGATCACAGGGATGGGTTTTTCACCCCTCCACTTT. Translating it yields CASSQEITGMGFSPLHF.

At least ten counts were recorded for this clonotype. The chain couples TRBV29-1 to TRBJ2-5; weak D call: TRBD1 (6 bases). Germline lookup yields CDR1 SQVTM and CDR2 ANQGSEA. Trimming shortened V by 0 bases and J by 1 base, and 9 bases separated the two germline ends. The CDR3 is made up of 14 amino acids. The CDR3 sequence is CSVEDRRGQETQYF. Here the CDR3 DNA reads TGCAGCGTTGAAGATCGCAGGGGCCAAGAGACCCAGTACTTC.

The CDR3 sequence is CASSHIKNEQFF. As DNA, the CDR3 is TGTGCCAGCAGTCATATCAAGAATGAGCAGTTCTTC. The rearrangement joins TRBV12-3 or TRBV12-4 to TRBJ2-1, with D unresolved. The V and J ends lost 5 bases and 7 bases respectively, with 9 bases between them. The CDR3 spans 12 residues.

This clonotype was counted a single time. V is TRBV10-3 and J is TRBJ2-7; TRBD1 matches at 11 bases. Trimming removed 6 bases from V and 1 base from J; junction bases left unmatched: 5. Germline CDR1 ENHRY, CDR2 SYGVKD. This CDR3 comprises 15 residues. The CDR3 bases are TGTGCCATCAGCTTGGGGGACAGGGGGTCCTACGAGCAGTACTTC. Protein product: CAISLGDRGSYEQYF.

The chain recombines TRBV5-1 with TRBJ2-3, with D perhaps matching TRBD1 or TRBD2 (6 bases each). The ends were cut back, 6 bases at V and 7 bases at J, with 21 bases in the middle. CDR1 is SGHRS and CDR2 is YFSETQ in the germline V gene. This CDR3 has 15 amino acids. The CDR3 region has the DNA TGCGCCAGCAATTCTCCGGTAAAGGGGGGCCATACGCAGTATTTT. Protein: CASNSPVKGGHTQYF.